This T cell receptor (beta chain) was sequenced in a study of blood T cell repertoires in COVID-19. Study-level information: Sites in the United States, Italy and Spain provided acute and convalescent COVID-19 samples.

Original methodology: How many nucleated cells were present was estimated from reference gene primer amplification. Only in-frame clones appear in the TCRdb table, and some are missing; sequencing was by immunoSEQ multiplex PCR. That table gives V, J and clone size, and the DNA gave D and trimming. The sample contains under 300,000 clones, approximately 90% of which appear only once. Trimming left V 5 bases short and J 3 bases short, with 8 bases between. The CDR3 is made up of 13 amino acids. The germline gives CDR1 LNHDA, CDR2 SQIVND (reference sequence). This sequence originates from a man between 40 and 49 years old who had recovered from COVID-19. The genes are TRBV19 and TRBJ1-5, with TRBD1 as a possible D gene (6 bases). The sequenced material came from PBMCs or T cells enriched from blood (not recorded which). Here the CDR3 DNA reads TGTGCCAGTAGTCCAGGGGTCAATCAGCCCCAGCATTTT. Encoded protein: CASSPGVNQPQHF.